This T cell receptor (beta chain) stems from a study of T cell changes during pregnancy in multiple sclerosis. The data were produced by immunoSEQ multiplex PCR, yet TCRdb's version contains in-frame clones alone and is incomplete. The data show around 40,000 clones, 80% to 90% seen once. The CDR3 consists of 14 residues. The V end was cut by 3 bases, the J end by 9 bases, with 15 bases between. Germline CDR1 is KGHSH and CDR2 is LQKENI. Source: CD4+ T cells from peripheral blood mononuclear cells, taken in the first trimester of pregnancy. The TCR was taken from a female donor with multiple sclerosis, enrolled in a pregnancy study. V is TRBV18 and J is TRBJ2-1, with D uncertain. CDR3 nucleotide sequence: TGTGCCAGCTCACCGGATCGGAGTGCTGGTGAGCAGTTCTTC. The encoded protein is CASSPDRSAGEQFF.